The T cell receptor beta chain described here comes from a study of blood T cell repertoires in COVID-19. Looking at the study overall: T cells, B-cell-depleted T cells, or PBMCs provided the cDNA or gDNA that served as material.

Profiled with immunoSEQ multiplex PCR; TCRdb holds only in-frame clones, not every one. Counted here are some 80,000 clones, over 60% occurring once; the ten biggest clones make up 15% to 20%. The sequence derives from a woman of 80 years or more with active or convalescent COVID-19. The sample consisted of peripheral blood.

CDR3 residues: CATSDVGSKWGDTQYF. DNA for the CDR3: TGTGCCACCAGTGATGTCGGGAGTAAGTGGGGAGATACGCAGTATTTT. V gene TRBV24-1 combines with J gene TRBJ2-3; tentatively, D is TRBD2 (6 bases). The germline gives CDR1 KGHDR, CDR2 SFDVKD. This CDR3 region has 16 residues. Trimming shortened V by 3 bases and J by 5 bases, and 17 bases separated the two germline ends.